The clone carrying this T cell receptor (beta chain) has a count of ten or more. Its specificity is not known. These data belong to a study of regulatory T cells in long-lasting Graves disease. This sample's time point: newly diagnosed GD, antithyroid drugs for less than 3 months. Following extraction of RNA from PBMCs, that RNA was used to make the TCR library. General study findings and limits: Peripheral blood, not thyroid tissue, was the sole material studied.

This CDR3 is 16 amino acids long. V shed 6 bases and J 2 bases; nucleotides not matched to a gene: 10. In germline, CDR1 is MNHEY, CDR2 SMNVEV (reference sequence). Both iRepertoire HTBI primers and Arm-PCR of CDR3 regions were used to build the TCR beta libraries. TCRdb re-derived calls from the multiplex PCR reads in MiXCR, one entry per CDR3 protein. The sample consists of about 500,000 distinct CDR3 sequences, around 15% of them appearing once. The same sample was also studied in work on T cells in Graves' hyperthyroidism and ophthalmopathy. That paper notes: An absence of ophthalmopathy progression within 18 months meant stable Graves' hyperthyroidism.

The J gene is TRBJ2-5, the V gene TRBV27; 9 nucleotides agree with TRBD2. This clonotype originated in a middle-aged man with Graves disease. This specimen was peripheral blood mononuclear cells (PBMCs), taken at new diagnosis, from a patient treated with antithyroid drugs. The CDR3 region has the DNA TGTGCCAGCAGAGCTCCGGGACTAGCAAATCAAGAGACCCAGTACTTC. Amino acids: CASRAPGLANQETQYF.